These 25 T cell receptor beta chains were all obtained from the same sample, sequenced in a study of blood T cell repertoires in COVID-19. Some clones are missing from TCRdb's copy, which holds only in-frame ones; the method was immunoSEQ multiplex PCR. The sample consists of about 210,000 clones, roughly 87% of them appearing once. Source material: PBMCs or T cells enriched from blood (not recorded which). Receptors originate from a man in his late teens or twenties with acute COVID-19.

The V and J genes are TRBV28 and TRBJ1-4; tentative D call: TRBD1 (5 bases). V gave up 2 bases and J gave up 6 bases, with 19 bases separating them. Germline V gene data show CDR1 as MDHEN and CDR2 as SYDVKM. The CDR3 covers 17 residues. CDR3 DNA sequence: TGTGCCAGCAGTTTAATGAAAGGTCAGCGGGGGGATGAAAAACTGTTTTTT. It codes for CASSLMKGQRGDEKLFF.

The V gene is TRBV10-1, the J gene TRBJ2-7; the D gene is possibly TRBD2 (5 bases). The ends were cut back, 5 bases at V and 0 bases at J, with 11 bases in the middle. Germline V gene sequence: CDR1 WNHNN, CDR2 SYGVQD (reference sequence). The CDR3 loop spans 14 amino acids. The CDR3, as DNA: TGCGCCAGCAGTATGCTAGCCCACTCCTACGAGCAGTACTTC. This translates into CASSMLAHSYEQYF.

The rearrangement joins TRBV6-5 to TRBJ1-1; no definite D call. The CDR3 runs to 14 residues. The V gene lost 4 bases and the J gene lost 0 bases, with 9 bases spanning the gap. The V gene's germline CDR1 is MNHEY and CDR2 SVGAGI. The CDR3 here is CASSSPGVNTEAFF. CDR3 DNA sequence: TGTGCCAGCAGTTCCCCGGGAGTGAACACTGAAGCTTTCTTT.

J is TRBJ2-7 and V is TRBV7-8, with D hard to call. Trimming took 5 bases from V and 3 from J, leaving 5 bases between them. From germline, CDR1 is SGHVS and CDR2 FQNEAQ. This CDR3 is built from 11 residues. CDR3 in amino acids: CASSPYYEQYF. Here the CDR3 DNA reads TGTGCCAGCAGCCCCTACTACGAGCAGTACTTC.

The CDR3 region is CATSDWGVGEDGYTF. The DNA of the CDR3 is TGTGCCACCAGTGATTGGGGGGTAGGGGAAGATGGCTACACCTTC. The V gene is TRBV24-1, the J gene TRBJ1-2; D possibly corresponds to TRBD1 (5 bases). The germline V gene has CDR1 KGHDR and CDR2 SFDVKD. The CDR3 has 15 residues. Trimming pared 2 bases from V and 6 bases from J, leaving 15 bases between.

This rearrangement joins TRBV7-8 to TRBJ2-5; 7 bases fit TRBD1. The CDR3 runs to 16 residues. Germline V CDR1 and CDR2: SGHVS, FQNEAQ. V dropped 2 bases and J dropped 2; count of bases not matched to a gene: 8. The CDR3: CASSLRLTGNQETQYF. The CDR3 coding sequence is TGTGCCAGCAGCTTAAGACTGACAGGGAATCAAGAGACCCAGTACTTC.

The chain employs TRBV6-1 and TRBJ2-2; tentatively, D is TRBD2 (5 bases). From germline, CDR1 is MNHNS and CDR2 SASEGT. This CDR3 is built from 14 residues. Trimming took 2 bases from V and 8 from J, leaving 12 bases between them. The CDR3 DNA reads TGTGCCAGCAGTGAATTAGGCCCGGGGGGGGAGCTGTTTTTT. Translation gives CASSELGPGGELFF.

This clone occurred a few times. The chain is built from TRBV4-3 and TRBJ1-2; a possible D gene is TRBD1 (5 bases). The CDR3 runs to 16 residues. The germline V gene has CDR1 LGHNA and CDR2 YSLEER. Trimming removed 4 bases from V and 4 bases from J, with 19 bases in between. The CDR3 sequence: CASSPQVGQGVYGYTF. For the CDR3, the DNA is TGCGCCAGCAGCCCCCAAGTGGGCCAGGGTGTCTATGGCTACACCTTC.

This sequence joins TRBV30 and TRBJ1-5; the D gene is possibly TRBD1 (5 bases). V was shortened by 2 bases and J by 6 bases, with 11 bases between the two germline ends. The CDR3 is 13 amino acids. Germline loops: CDR1 GTSNPN, CDR2 SVGIG (reference sequence). The CDR3 nucleotides read TGTGCCTGGAGTCTAGGGGAATTTCAGCCCCAGCATTTT. This translates into CAWSLGEFQPQHF.

The V and J genes are TRBV4-2 and TRBJ2-3, with TRBD1 matching 9 bases. V lost 1 base and J lost 6; bases outside the gene matches: 2. CDR3 length equals 14 residues. CDR1 is LGHNA and CDR2 is YNFKEQ in the germline V gene. CDR3 DNA: TGTGCCAGCAGCCAAGCCGGGACAGGGGATACGCAGTATTTT. Its protein is CASSQAGTGDTQYF.

The chain combines TRBV7-8 with TRBJ2-7, with unresolved D. Trimming cost V 2 bases and J 5 bases, with 13 bases left between them. Looked up from germline, CDR1 is SGHVS and CDR2 is FQNEAQ. This CDR3 contains 14 residues. CDR3 in amino acids: CASSLLEQSDEQYF. CDR3 in DNA: TGTGCCAGCAGCTTATTGGAACAGTCCGACGAGCAGTACTTC.

The CDR3 bases are TGTGCCAGCAGCCTAACTAACTACAATGAGCAGTTCTTC. Translating it yields CASSLTNYNEQFF. V and J are TRBV14 and TRBJ2-1; D unresolved. The CDR3 runs 13 residues. CDR1 and CDR2 from the germline V gene are SGHDN and FVKESK. The V end lost 4 bases, the J end lost 3 bases, and 7 bases lay between the germline ends.

The genes are TRBV28 and TRBJ2-7; 11 nucleotides agree with TRBD2. CDR1 is MDHEN, CDR2 SYDVKM, per germline. The V and J ends lost 4 bases and 4 bases, in that order; junction bases with no gene match: 6. The CDR3 has 15 amino acids. As DNA, the CDR3 is TGTGCCAGCAGTTCTACTAGCGGGAGAAGGTACGAGCAGTACTTC. Translating gives CASSSTSGRRYEQYF.

The chain carries TRBV4-1 and TRBJ2-1; 11 positions match TRBD2. CDR3 size: 17 residues. V gave up 5 bases and J gave up 3 bases; unmatched junction bases: 9. Germline V CDR1 and CDR2: MGHRA, YSYEKL. DNA for the CDR3: TGCGCCAGCAGCGCGTCCTCTAGCGGGGGGAACTACAATGAGCAGTTCTTC. Encoded protein: CASSASSSGGNYNEQFF.

The V call is TRBV5-5, the J call TRBJ2-1; TRBD1 matches at 10 bases. There are 16 residues in the CDR3. Germline values: CDR1 SGHKS, CDR2 YYEKEE (reference sequence). The J segment lost 4 bases and the V segment lost 1 base, leaving 5 bases of the junction unmatched. CDR3 sequence reads: CASSLIGTGVYNEQFF. DNA for the CDR3: TGTGCCAGCAGCTTGATCGGGACAGGGGTTTACAATGAGCAGTTCTTC.

J is TRBJ1-5 and V is TRBV12-5; D is undetermined. The V end was cut by 3 bases, the J end by 0 bases, with 9 bases between. The CDR3 is 15 residues long. The germline gives CDR1 LGHNT, CDR2 FRNRAP. CDR3 bases: TGTGCTAGTGGTTTAGCAGGAACTAGCAATCAGCCCCAGCATTTT. This sequence encodes CASGLAGTSNQPQHF.

The chain is built from TRBV6-1 and TRBJ1-2; 9 bases are shared with TRBD1. J was trimmed by 8 bases and V by 3 bases; bases with no gene match: 7. The germline gives CDR1 MNHNS, CDR2 SASEGT. This CDR3 is 14 amino acids long. DNA of the CDR3: TGTGCCAGCAGTGACCGGGACAGGGTTGGCGGCTACACCTTC. Translating gives CASSDRDRVGGYTF.

The V and J genes are TRBV6-5 and TRBJ2-7; 9 nucleotides match TRBD1. The J segment lost 1 base and the V segment lost 6 bases, leaving 7 bases of the junction unmatched. Per the germline V gene, CDR1 is MNHEY and CDR2 is SVGAGI. The CDR3 totals 15 residues. CDR3 DNA: TGTGCCAGCAGCCGCCCGACAGGGGGTTCCTACGAGCAGTACTTC. Translation: CASSRPTGGSYEQYF.

This chain links TRBV30 with TRBJ2-7, with D uncertain. The CDR3 is made up of 12 amino acids. Trimming cost V 8 bases and J 2 bases, with 13 bases left between them. CDR1 and CDR2 from the germline V gene are GTSNPN and SVGIG (reference sequence). The CDR3 DNA follows: TGTGCCCATCGAACTGCTACCTACGAGCAGTACTTC. Translating gives CAHRTATYEQYF.

A single count supports this clone. The V and J genes are TRBV27 and TRBJ1-6; 9 bases align to TRBD1. Germline V CDR1 and CDR2: MNHEY, SMNVEV (reference sequence). CDR3 size: 16 residues. The V gene end was trimmed by 6 bases and the J gene end by 4 bases; junction bases not matched to a gene: 7. In nucleotides, the CDR3 is TGTGCCAGCAGGGGACTGACAGGGGGGTATAATTCACCCCTCCACTTT. Its translation is CASRGLTGGYNSPLHF.

The gene calls are TRBV28 and TRBJ1-4; 11 bases align to TRBD1. Germline values: CDR1 MDHEN, CDR2 SYDVKM. The CDR3 is 16 residues long. Trimming at V came to 7 bases and at J to 8 bases, leaving 12 bases not matched to a gene. CDR3 region: CASTGTGGLDGEKLFF. DNA for the CDR3: TGTGCCAGCACCGGGACAGGGGGACTCGATGGCGAAAAACTGTTTTTT.

The chain employs TRBV4-1 and TRBJ1-1; D perhaps matches TRBD1 (6 bases). Germline V gives CDR1 MGHRA, CDR2 YSYEKL. V was shortened by 1 base and J by 1 base, with 10 bases between the two germline ends. The CDR3 contains 15 residues. CDR3 loop: CASSQAFRGNTEAFF. CDR3 DNA: TGCGCCAGCAGCCAAGCCTTCAGGGGGAACACTGAAGCTTTCTTT.

Only a few counts were recorded for this clone. This chain links TRBV28 with TRBJ2-1; 9 bases fit TRBD1. V gave up 5 bases and J gave up 7 bases; unmatched junction bases: 9. The CDR3 is 15 residues long. Germline V lookup: CDR1 MDHEN, CDR2 SYDVKM. CDR3 in DNA: TGTGCCAGCAGTCCTCGGACAGGGGCGGGAAATGAGCAGTTCTTC. This codes for CASSPRTGAGNEQFF. Complete variable domain (other parts from reference TRBV28 and TRBJ2-1): DVKVTQSSRYLVKRTGEKVFLECVQDMDHENMFWYRQDPGLGLRLIYFSYDVKMKEKGDIPEGYSVSREKKERFSLILESASTNQTSMYLCASSPRTGAGNEQFFGPGTRLTVL.

This chain links TRBV30 with TRBJ1-5; D might be TRBD1 (6 bases). Germline CDR1 GTSNPN, CDR2 SVGIG (reference sequence). V gave up 3 bases and J gave up 2 bases, with 11 bases separating them. This CDR3 has 14 amino acids. CDR3 coding DNA: TGTGCCTGGAGCCTGACAGGTGGCAATCAGCCCCAGCATTTT. Translated: CAWSLTGGNQPQHF.

The genes are TRBV4-1 and TRBJ2-5, with 7 bases aligning to TRBD1. Germline lookup yields CDR1 MGHRA and CDR2 YSYEKL. After removal of 5 bases from V and 4 bases from J, the junction contained 4 bases not matched to a gene. The CDR3 runs to 13 residues. CDR3 amino acids: CASSGRQGETQYF. CDR3 bases: TGCGCCAGCAGCGGGCGACAGGGAGAGACCCAGTACTTC.